Here is one T cell receptor beta chain with its context. Its antigen is as yet unknown. This entry comes from a study of Ad26.COV2.S vaccination and SARS-CoV-2 variants. About the research overall: Donor participated within the Ad26.COV2.S arm of the COV1001 trial. Study-wide findings and caveats: Placebo recipients showed lower spike-specific TCR breadth than vaccinees.

Described treatment: 19 received Ad26.COV2.S at low or high dose, single or two shots; a few received placebo; per-sample allocation not given. After the first vaccine or placebo injection, samples were drawn on day 63. Clones were read by immunoSEQ multiplex PCR, and TCRdb kept only the in-frame ones, dropping some. The sample has some 320,000 clones, around 81% seen once. The germline V and J ends were trimmed by 11 bases and 2 bases, with 20 bases remaining between them. The CDR3 consists of 15 residues. Looked up from germline, CDR1 is SNHLY and CDR2 is FYNNEI. This receptor was identified in a person between 18 and 59 years old who received the Ad26.COV2.S COVID-19 vaccine or a placebo. The sequenced sample was peripheral blood, obtained in a trial of Ad26.COV2.S vaccine versus placebo. The chain has TRBV2 and TRBJ2-3; the D gene is possibly TRBD2 (7 bases). The CDR3 spells CAQQARRGPTDTQYF. The CDR3 nucleotides are TGTGCCCAGCAAGCGCGGCGGGGGCCCACAGATACGCAGTATTTT.